The 19 T cell receptor beta chains listed next were all sequenced from one sample in a study of response to subunit inactivated influenza vaccine. TCRdb passed the RT-PCR reads through MiXCR, listing each CDR3 protein once. The sample carries about 160,000 distinct CDR3 sequences, roughly a tenth recorded once. The sequenced sample was non-naive T cells sorted from PBMCs, obtained more than 35 days after vaccination. All receptors come from a man between 50 and 59 years old who received an inactivated influenza vaccine.

This clonotype has only a few counts. V usage is TRBV20-1 and J usage is TRBJ2-3; TRBD2 aligns across 10 bases. CDR3 length equals 13 residues. The V gene end was trimmed by 5 bases and the J gene end by 6 bases; junction bases not matched to a gene: 5. CDR1 DFQATT and CDR2 SNEGSKA come from the germline V gene (reference sequence). This CDR3 reads CSAGLAGADTQYF. The CDR3 DNA is TGCAGTGCTGGGCTAGCGGGGGCGGATACGCAGTATTTT.

The table lists this clonotype with a few counts. This rearrangement joins TRBV4-3 to TRBJ2-2; 12 nucleotides line up with TRBD2. The CDR3 consists of 17 residues. V dropped 3 bases and J dropped 2; count of bases not matched to a gene: 4. Germline V gene lookup returns CDR1 LGHNA and CDR2 YSLEER. CDR3 amino acids: CASSQLLAGGNTGELFF. DNA for the CDR3: TGCGCCAGCAGCCAGTTACTAGCGGGGGGAAACACCGGGGAGCTGTTTTTT.

The chain carries TRBV11-2 and TRBJ2-7; D remains unclear. This CDR3 is 14 amino acids long. Germline CDR1 reads SGHAT; CDR2 reads FQNNGV. V was shortened by 2 bases and J by 2 bases, with 10 bases between the two germline ends. Here the CDR3 DNA reads TGTGCCAGCAGCTTAAGTGTCAGCACCTACGAGCAGTACTTC. Its translation is CASSLSVSTYEQYF. Full variable domain (missing parts from reference TRBV11-2 and TRBJ2-7): EAGVAQSPRYKIIEKRQSVAFWCNPISGHATLYWYQQILGQGPKLLIQFQNNGVVDDSQLPKDRFSAERLKGVDSTLKIQPAKLEDSAVYLCASSLSVSTYEQYFGPGTRLTVT.

The chain carries TRBV20-1 and TRBJ2-4, with TRBD1 identical over 7 bases. CDR3 size: 12 residues. V lost 6 bases to trimming and J lost 6 bases; unmatched junction nucleotides: 5. The germline V gene encodes CDR1 DFQATT and CDR2 SNEGSKA (reference sequence). This CDR3 is CSARQGPNIQYF. The CDR3 DNA reads TGCAGTGCAAGACAGGGCCCAAACATTCAGTACTTC.

This clonotype was observed a few times. The chain couples TRBV9 to TRBJ2-3, with D perhaps matching TRBD2 (6 bases). V gave up 0 bases and J gave up 4 bases, with 15 bases separating them. This CDR3 is 16 amino acids long. The germline V gene has CDR1 SGDLS and CDR2 YYNGEE. CDR3: CASSVGAAREADTQYF. CDR3 nucleotides: TGTGCCAGCAGCGTAGGGGCAGCGAGGGAGGCAGATACGCAGTATTTT. Drawing the rest from reference TRBV9 and TRBJ2-3, the complete variable domain is DSGVTQTPKHLITATGQRVTLRCSPRSGDLSVYWYQQSLDQGLQFLIQYYNGEERAKGNILERFSAQQFPDLHSELNLSSLELGDSALYFCASSVGAAREADTQYFGPGTRLTVL.

This clonotype turned up a few times. The V and J genes are TRBV24-1 and TRBJ2-1; D unclear. The CDR3 spans 13 residues. Germline V gene sequence: CDR1 KGHDR, CDR2 SFDVKD. V lost 4 bases, J lost 6 bases, and 9 bases lay in between. As DNA, the CDR3 is TGTGCCACCAGTGACCCGCAAATCAATGAGCAGTTCTTC. This codes for CATSDPQINEQFF.

Ten or more counts support this clonotype. The chain employs TRBV5-1 and TRBJ2-5; 12 bases match TRBD2. Trimming took 4 bases from V and 4 from J; bases not matched to a gene: 2. Germline loops: CDR1 SGHRS, CDR2 YFSETQ. The CDR3 spans 14 residues. CDR3 sequence: CASSQGLAGETQYF. CDR3 in DNA: TGCGCCAGCAGCCAGGGACTAGCGGGAGAGACCCAGTACTTC. Based on the CDR3 plus reference TRBV5-1 and TRBJ2-5, the full variable domain is KAGVTQTPRYLIKTRGQQVTLSCSPISGHRSVSWYQQTPGQGLQFLFEYFSETQRNKGNFPGRFSGRQFSNSRSEMNVSTLELGDSALYLCASSQGLAGETQYFGPGTRLLVL.

This clonotype came up many times. The J gene is TRBJ2-3, the V gene TRBV12-3 or TRBV12-4; 8 bases line up with TRBD2. The CDR3 totals 15 residues. V shed 3 bases, J shed 3 bases, and the junction held 5 bases outside the gene matches. The CDR3 sequence is CASSFQRGRTDTQYF. DNA for the CDR3: TGTGCCAGCAGTTTTCAGCGGGGGAGGACAGATACGCAGTATTTT.

This clonotype was found a few times. The gene calls are TRBV5-1 and TRBJ2-1, with D possibly matching TRBD1 (5 bases). Trimming pared 4 bases from V and 0 bases from J, leaving 11 bases between. CDR1 is SGHRS, CDR2 YFSETQ, per germline. The length of the CDR3 is 15 residues. The CDR3 nucleotides read TGCGCCAGCAGCCCACAGGTAGGCTCCTACAATGAGCAGTTCTTC. This translates into CASSPQVGSYNEQFF. Based on the CDR3 plus reference TRBV5-1 and TRBJ2-1, the full variable domain is KAGVTQTPRYLIKTRGQQVTLSCSPISGHRSVSWYQQTPGQGLQFLFEYFSETQRNKGNFPGRFSGRQFSNSRSEMNVSTLELGDSALYLCASSPQVGSYNEQFFGPGTRLTVL.

Many counts were recorded for this clonotype. The chain combines TRBV5-1 with TRBJ1-6; D is undetermined. V was shortened by 7 bases and J by 8 bases, with 13 bases between the two germline ends. Looked up from germline, CDR1 is SGHRS and CDR2 is YFSETQ. The CDR3 covers 13 residues. The CDR3 sequence: CASAVETYSPLHF. CDR3 DNA: TGCGCCAGCGCTGTGGAGACTTATTCACCCCTCCACTTT.

This clonotype was picked up many times. The chain combines TRBV9 with TRBJ2-7; D may be TRBD2 (5 bases). Germline lookup yields CDR1 SGDLS and CDR2 YYNGEE. The CDR3 sequence is 16 residues long. V gave up 4 bases and J gave up 4 bases, with 21 bases separating them. The CDR3 DNA sequence: TGTGCCAGCAGCCCCAATGGACTCTCCACTACTTACGAGCAGTACTTC. Its protein is CASSPNGLSTTYEQYF.

The chain joins TRBV28 to TRBJ1-1; tentatively, D is TRBD1 (5 bases). Trimming pared 3 bases from V and 8 bases from J, leaving 13 bases between. The germline gives CDR1 MDHEN, CDR2 SYDVKM. This CDR3 is built from 13 residues. The CDR3 sequence: CASSFVGQGEAFF. The CDR3 DNA reads TGTGCCAGCAGTTTCGTCGGTCAGGGAGAAGCTTTCTTT.

The rearrangement links TRBV4-2 to TRBJ2-7, with TRBD2 matching over 7 bases. The CDR3 has 15 residues. Trimming at V came to 0 bases and at J to 2 bases, leaving 4 bases not matched to a gene. The germline CDR1 and CDR2 sequences are LGHNA and YNFKEQ. The CDR3 DNA is TGTGCCAGCAGCCAAGATCCGGGAGGAACCTACGAGCAGTACTTC. Translated, it gives CASSQDPGGTYEQYF.

This clonotype was recorded many times. The rearrangement uses TRBV6-2 or TRBV6-3 and TRBJ2-7, with 9 bases lining up with TRBD2. This CDR3 contains 14 residues. Germline assignment: CDR1 MNHEY and CDR2 SVGEGT. V shed 4 bases and J 7 bases; nucleotides not matched to a gene: 8. The CDR3 bases are TGTGCCAGCAGTTTCCTTGGACTAGCGTATGAGCAGTACTTC. This codes for CASSFLGLAYEQYF.

This clonotype is classed as medium-sized (0.01 to 0.1%). The chain carries TRBV10-3 and TRBJ2-5; D may be TRBD1 (5 bases). V was shortened by 3 bases and J by 4 bases, with 12 bases between the two germline ends. Germline V gene sequence: CDR1 ENHRY, CDR2 SYGVKD. This CDR3 has 14 amino acids. In nucleotides, the CDR3 is TGTGCCATCAGTGATGGTAGTAGGGGAGAGACCCAGTACTTC. It is translated as CAISDGSRGETQYF.

This clonotype was detected only a few times. The rearrangement uses TRBV7-9 and TRBJ2-7; 11 bases align to TRBD1. CDR1 and CDR2 (germline): SEHNR, FQNEAQ (reference sequence). CDR3 length: 15 amino acids. The V and J ends lost 3 bases and 6 bases, in that order; junction bases with no gene match: 7. CDR3 loop: CASSFPGQGVFEQYF. The CDR3 coding sequence is TGTGCCAGCAGCTTCCCGGGACAGGGGGTTTTCGAGCAGTACTTC.

This clonotype occurred many times. The chain couples TRBV27 to TRBJ2-7; TRBD2 aligns across 9 bases. This CDR3 region has 13 residues. Germline V lookup: CDR1 MNHEY, CDR2 SMNVEV (reference sequence). Losses at the gene ends were 6 bases for V and 3 bases for J; bases not matched to a gene: 3. CDR3 region: CASRGSGSYEQYF. CDR3 DNA sequence: TGTGCCAGCAGAGGTAGCGGGAGCTACGAGCAGTACTTC.

The genes are TRBV4-3 and TRBJ2-1, with 12 bases aligning to TRBD2. Unmatched junction bases numbered 11, after V lost 5 bases and J lost 6 bases. The CDR3 has 17 residues. Germline CDR1 reads LGHNA; CDR2 reads YSLEER. In DNA form, the CDR3 reads TGCGCCAGCAGCTCGATGAGGACTAGCGGGGTTTCCAATGAGCAGTTCTTC. It yields the protein CASSSMRTSGVSNEQFF.

This clonotype was counted only a few times. The rearrangement links TRBV5-1 to TRBJ1-3; no clear D. V was trimmed by 2 bases and J by 2 bases, leaving 11 bases between them. Germline CDR1 and CDR2: SGHRS and YFSETQ. The CDR3 runs to 15 residues. This CDR3 reads CASSFTPPPGNTIYF. CDR3 in DNA: TGCGCCAGCAGCTTCACCCCACCCCCTGGAAACACCATATATTTT.